This T cell receptor (beta chain) was found in a study of shared clonotypes between healthy human individuals. Generated by immunoSEQ multiplex PCR, the TCRdb table keeps only in-frame clones and is missing some. The sample carries roughly 1 million clones, about 77% recorded once. The CDR3 is made up of 14 amino acids. Germline CDR1 and CDR2: LNHNV and YYDKDF (reference sequence). The V end lost 0 bases, the J end lost 4 bases, and 10 bases lay between the germline ends. What was sequenced was memory CD4+ T cells sorted from blood. Subset here: CD45RA-negative fraction. The receptor's source is a young man in good health. This rearrangement joins TRBV15 to TRBJ2-7, with D possibly TRBD2 on 6 matching bases. The CDR3 bases are TGTGCCACCAGCAGAGATCGAAGCGGGTACGAGCAGTACTTC. It codes for CATSRDRSGYEQYF.